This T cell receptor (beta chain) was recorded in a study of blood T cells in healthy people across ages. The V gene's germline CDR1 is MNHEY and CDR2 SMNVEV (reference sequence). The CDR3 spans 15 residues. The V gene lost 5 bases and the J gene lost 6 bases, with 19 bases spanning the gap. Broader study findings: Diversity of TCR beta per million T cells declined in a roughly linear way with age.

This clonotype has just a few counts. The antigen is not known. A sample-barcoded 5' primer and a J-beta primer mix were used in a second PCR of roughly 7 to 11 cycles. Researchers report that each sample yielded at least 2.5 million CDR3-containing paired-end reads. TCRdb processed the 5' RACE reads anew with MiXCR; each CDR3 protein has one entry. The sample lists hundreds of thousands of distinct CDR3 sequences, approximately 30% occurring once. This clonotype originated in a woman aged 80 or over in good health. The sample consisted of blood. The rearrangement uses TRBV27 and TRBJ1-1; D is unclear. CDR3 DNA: TGTGCCAGCAGTACCCTTAGGACTGGGATCGCTGAAGCTTTCTTT. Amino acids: CASSTLRTGIAEAFF.